This T cell receptor beta chain was documented in a study of molecular identifiers for immune sequencing clone quantification. Notes on the study in general: Over 97% of effector molecules, yet under 1% of naive-cell molecules, were held by clones above 20 RNA copies.

Naive CD8 library inputs spanned roughly 20,000 to 1,100,000 sorted cells and 10%, 30% or 50% RNA. Ten or more counts support this clonotype. Its specificity is not known. TCRdb recomputed calls from the PCR reads with MiXCR, one row per CDR3 protein. Here the sample spans 85,000 to 90,000 distinct CDR3 sequences, about 20% being singletons. CDR1 and CDR2 (germline): DFQATT, SNEGSKA (reference sequence). V was shortened by 3 bases and J by 16 bases, with 16 bases between the two germline ends. The CDR3 is 11 amino acids. Sequencing input: naive CD8+ T cells from blood, with Jurkat cell RNA spiked in. As to subset: FACS-sorted CD8+CD4-CCR7+CD45RA+ naive T cells. The chain is built from TRBV20-1 and TRBJ1-5; D possibly corresponds to TRBD1 (5 bases). This TCR was recovered from a human donor in good health. Some libraries in this study had Jurkat cell RNA spiked in. CDR3 in amino acids: CSASGGQVGHF. CDR3 DNA: TGCAGTGCTAGTGGCGGACAAGTGGGTCATTTT.